The present TCR beta chain was sequenced within a study of OX40 agonist ivuxolimab in advanced cancers. Study-level results: There was clonal expansion of CD4+ and CD8+ blood T cells by week 6 at 0.1 to 3.0 mg/kg.

Comment on this clone: Its antigen remains unknown.

Clones were read by immunoSEQ multiplex PCR, and TCRdb kept only the in-frame ones, dropping some. The profile shows approximately 70,000 clones, approximately 90% of them singletons. Trimming removed 3 bases at V and 0 bases at J, with 14 bases between. Germline V CDR1 and CDR2: SGDLS, YYNGEE. The CDR3 covers 16 residues. The clonotype originates from an adult with an advanced solid tumor such as melanoma, head and neck, liver or kidney cancer. This specimen consisted of CD4+ or CD8+ T cells sorted from blood, obtained in a trial of the OX40 agonist ivuxolimab. This chain uses TRBV9 with TRBJ2-3; D tentatively reads TRBD1 or TRBD2 (5 bases each). This CDR3 is CASSAIGETSTDTQYF. The CDR3 DNA reads TGTGCCAGCAGCGCAATAGGGGAGACTAGCACAGATACGCAGTATTTT.